Described below is a single T cell receptor (beta chain) sequence and its context. The antigen remains undetermined. This sample was taken from a study of OX40 agonist ivuxolimab in advanced cancers. Blood got drawn at baseline, again on cycle 4 day 1, and then on cycle 7 day 1. In germline, CDR1 is SEHNR, CDR2 FQNEAQ (reference sequence). V dropped 2 bases and J dropped 4 bases, with 6 bases sitting between them. This CDR3 is 12 amino acids long. General study findings and limits: Clonal expansion was seen in CD4+ and CD8+ blood T cells by week 6 at 0.1 to 3.0 mg/kg. More expanded clones were found, on average, in CD8+ than in CD4+ T cells. Low normalized T-cell clonal expansion was additionally recorded for some nonresponders.

Clones were sequenced by immunoSEQ multiplex PCR, and TCRdb holds only the in-frame ones, with some missing. There are tens of thousands of clones in the sample; around 80% occur only once, and roughly an eighth lies in the top ten. The TCR was taken from an adult with an advanced solid tumor such as melanoma, head and neck, liver or kidney cancer. Sequencing was performed on CD4+ or CD8+ T cells sorted from blood, taken in a trial of the OX40 agonist ivuxolimab. The chain combines TRBV7-9 with TRBJ2-7, with a possible D match to TRBD1 (6 bases). Here the CDR3 DNA reads TGTGCCAGCAGCTTACAGGGGTACGAGCAGTACTTC. Translated: CASSLQGYEQYF.